The following is a T cell receptor beta chain sequence with its context. This sample was included in a study of blood T cells in healthy people across ages. The second PCR ran roughly 7 to 11 cycles with a sample-barcoded 5' primer and J-beta primers. TCRdb redid the calling of the 5' RACE reads with MiXCR, one entry per CDR3 protein. The sample holds approximately 790,000 distinct CDR3 sequences, around 62% seen once. CDR3 length: 15 amino acids. The germline gives CDR1 SGDLS, CDR2 YYNGEE. With 4 bases removed from V and 5 bases from J, the gap between germline ends came to 16 bases. The receptor was derived from a man aged 30-40 years in good health. V usage is TRBV9 and J usage is TRBJ2-4, with TRBD2 as a possible D gene (7 bases). Source material: blood. This CDR3 reads CASSKGGTRQNIQYF. The CDR3 coding sequence is TGTGCCAGCAGCAAGGGGGGGACACGCCAAAACATTCAGTACTTC.